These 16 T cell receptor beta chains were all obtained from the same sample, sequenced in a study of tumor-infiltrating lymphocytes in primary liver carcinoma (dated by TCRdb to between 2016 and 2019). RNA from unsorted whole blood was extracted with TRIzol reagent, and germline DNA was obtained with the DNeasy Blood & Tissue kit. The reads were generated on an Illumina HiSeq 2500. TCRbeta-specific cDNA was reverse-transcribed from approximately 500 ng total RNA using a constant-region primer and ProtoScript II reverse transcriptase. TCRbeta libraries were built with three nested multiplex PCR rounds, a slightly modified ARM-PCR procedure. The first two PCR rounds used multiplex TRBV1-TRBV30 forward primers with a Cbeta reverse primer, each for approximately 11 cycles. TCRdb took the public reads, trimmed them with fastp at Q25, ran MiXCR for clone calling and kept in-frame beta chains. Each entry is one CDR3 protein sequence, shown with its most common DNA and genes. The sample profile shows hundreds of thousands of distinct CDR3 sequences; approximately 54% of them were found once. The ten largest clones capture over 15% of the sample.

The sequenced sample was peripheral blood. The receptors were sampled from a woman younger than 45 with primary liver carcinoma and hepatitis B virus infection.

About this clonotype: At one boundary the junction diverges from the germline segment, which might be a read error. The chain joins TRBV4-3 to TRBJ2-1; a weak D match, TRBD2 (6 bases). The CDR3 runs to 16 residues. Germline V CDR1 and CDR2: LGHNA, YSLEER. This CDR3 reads CASSQGAGNSYNEQFF. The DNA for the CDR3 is TGTGCCAGCAGCCAAGGTGCGGGAAACTCCTATAATGAGCAGTTCTTC.

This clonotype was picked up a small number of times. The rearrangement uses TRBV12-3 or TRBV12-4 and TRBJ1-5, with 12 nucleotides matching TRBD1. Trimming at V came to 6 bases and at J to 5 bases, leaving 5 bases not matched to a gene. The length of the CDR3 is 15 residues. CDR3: CASRFGTGGHQPQHF. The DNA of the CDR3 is TGTGCCAGCAGATTCGGGACAGGGGGCCATCAGCCCCAGCATTTT.

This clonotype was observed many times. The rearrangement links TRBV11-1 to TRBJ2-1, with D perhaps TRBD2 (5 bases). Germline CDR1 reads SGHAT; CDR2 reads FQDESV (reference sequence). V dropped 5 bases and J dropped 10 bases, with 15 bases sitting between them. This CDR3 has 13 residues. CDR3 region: CASSTRDLSEQFF. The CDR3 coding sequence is TGTGCCAGCAGCACCCGGGATCTCAGCGAGCAGTTCTTC. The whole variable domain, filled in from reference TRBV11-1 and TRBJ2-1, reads EAEVAQSPRYKITEKSQAVAFWCDPISGHATLYWYRQILGQGPELLVQFQDESVVDDSQLPKDRFSAERLKGVDSTLKIQPAELGDSAMYLCASSTRDLSEQFFGPGTRLTVL.

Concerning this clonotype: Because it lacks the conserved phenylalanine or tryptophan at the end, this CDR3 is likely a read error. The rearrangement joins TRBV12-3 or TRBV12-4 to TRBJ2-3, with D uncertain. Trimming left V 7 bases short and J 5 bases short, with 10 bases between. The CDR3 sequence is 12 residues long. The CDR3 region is CASNSRIDTQYV. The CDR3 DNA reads TGTGCCAGCAACTCTAGGATAGATACGCAGTATGTT.

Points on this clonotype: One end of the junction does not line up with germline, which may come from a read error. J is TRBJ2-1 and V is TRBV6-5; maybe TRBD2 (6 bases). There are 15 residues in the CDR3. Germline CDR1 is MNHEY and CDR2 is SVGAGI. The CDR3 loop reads CAGSYGSGPRNEQFF. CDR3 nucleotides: TGTGCCGGCAGTTACGGGAGTGGCCCACGGAATGAGCAGTTCTTC.

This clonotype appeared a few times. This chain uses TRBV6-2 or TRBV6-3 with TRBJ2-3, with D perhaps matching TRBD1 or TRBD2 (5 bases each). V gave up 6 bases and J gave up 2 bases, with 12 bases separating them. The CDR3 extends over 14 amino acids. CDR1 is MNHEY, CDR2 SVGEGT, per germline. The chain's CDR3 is CASRGVYPTDTQYF. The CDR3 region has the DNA TGTGCCAGCAGGGGGGTTTACCCCACAGATACGCAGTATTTT.

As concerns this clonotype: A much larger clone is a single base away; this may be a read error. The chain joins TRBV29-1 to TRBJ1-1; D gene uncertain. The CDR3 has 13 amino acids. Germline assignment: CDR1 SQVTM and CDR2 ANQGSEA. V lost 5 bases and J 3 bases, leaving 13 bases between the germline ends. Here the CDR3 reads CSVKVVRHTEAFF. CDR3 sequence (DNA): TGCAGCGTTAAAGTTGTGCGCCACACTGAAGCTTTCTTT.

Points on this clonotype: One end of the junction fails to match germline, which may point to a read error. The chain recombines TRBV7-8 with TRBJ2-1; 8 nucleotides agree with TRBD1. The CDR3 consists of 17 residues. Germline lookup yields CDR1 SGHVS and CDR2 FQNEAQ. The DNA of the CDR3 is TGTGCCAGTAGCTTATCCTCCGGGACAGGCCCTTTATGGGAGCAGTTCTTC. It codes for CASSLSSGTGPLWEQFF.

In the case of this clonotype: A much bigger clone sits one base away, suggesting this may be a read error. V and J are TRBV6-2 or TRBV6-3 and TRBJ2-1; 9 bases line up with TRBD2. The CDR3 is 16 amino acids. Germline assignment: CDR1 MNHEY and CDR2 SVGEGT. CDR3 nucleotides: TGTGCCAGCAGCCAGGGGGAGGCGGGAGGGCAGAATGGGCAGTTCTTC. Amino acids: CASSQGEAGGQNGQFF.

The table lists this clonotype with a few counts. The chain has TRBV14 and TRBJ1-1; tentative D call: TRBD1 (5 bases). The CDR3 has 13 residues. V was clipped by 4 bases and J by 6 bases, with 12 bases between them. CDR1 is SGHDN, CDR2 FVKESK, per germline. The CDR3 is CASSRRTNAEAFF. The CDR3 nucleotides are TGTGCCAGCAGCCGCCGGACAAACGCTGAAGCTTTCTTT.

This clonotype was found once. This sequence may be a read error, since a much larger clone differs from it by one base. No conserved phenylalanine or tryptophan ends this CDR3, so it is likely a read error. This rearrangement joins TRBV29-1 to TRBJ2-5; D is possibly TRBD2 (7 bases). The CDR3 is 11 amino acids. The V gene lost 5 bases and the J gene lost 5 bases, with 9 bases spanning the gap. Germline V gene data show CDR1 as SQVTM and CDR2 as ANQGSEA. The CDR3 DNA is TGCAGCGTTAAGGGGGGGGAGACCCAGTACTCC. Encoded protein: CSVKGGETQYS.

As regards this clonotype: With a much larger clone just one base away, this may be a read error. Here the CDR3 reads CANKGLAGGLHRDTQYF. The CDR3 DNA reads as TGCGCCAACAAGGGACTAGCGGGAGGACTACACAGAGATACGCAGTATTTT. V usage is TRBV4-1 and J usage is TRBJ2-3, with 15 bases fitting TRBD2. V was clipped by 10 bases and J by 5 bases; unmatched bases: 13. Germline-derived CDR1 and CDR2 are MGHRA and YSYEKL. The CDR3 has 17 residues.

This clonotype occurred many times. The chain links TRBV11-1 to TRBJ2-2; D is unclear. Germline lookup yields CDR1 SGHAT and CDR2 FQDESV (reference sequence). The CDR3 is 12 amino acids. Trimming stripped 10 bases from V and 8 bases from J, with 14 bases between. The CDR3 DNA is TGTGCCACCGGTGGAGCCTGGGGGGAGCTGTTTTTT. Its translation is CATGGAWGELFF.

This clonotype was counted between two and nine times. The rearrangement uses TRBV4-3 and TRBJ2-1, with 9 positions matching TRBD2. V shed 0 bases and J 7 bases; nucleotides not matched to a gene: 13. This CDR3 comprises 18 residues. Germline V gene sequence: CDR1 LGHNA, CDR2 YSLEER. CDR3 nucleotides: TGCGCCAGCAGCCAAGACTCTCCGGGACTAGCAATTCGGAATGAGCAGTTCTTC. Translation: CASSQDSPGLAIRNEQFF.

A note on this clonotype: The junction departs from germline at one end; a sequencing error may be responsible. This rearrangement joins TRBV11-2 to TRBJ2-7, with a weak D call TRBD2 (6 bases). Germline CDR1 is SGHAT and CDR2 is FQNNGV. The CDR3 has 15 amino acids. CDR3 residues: CTSSPSGTWTYEQYF. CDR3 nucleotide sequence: TGTACTAGCAGCCCATCCGGGACTTGGACCTATGAGCAGTACTTC.

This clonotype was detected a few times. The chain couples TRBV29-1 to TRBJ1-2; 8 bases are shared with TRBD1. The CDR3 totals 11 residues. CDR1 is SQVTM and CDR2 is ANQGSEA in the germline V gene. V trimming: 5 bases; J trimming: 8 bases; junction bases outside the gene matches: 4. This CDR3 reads CSVQGAEGYTF. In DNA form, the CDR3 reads TGCAGCGTTCAGGGGGCCGAAGGCTACACCTTC.